This T cell receptor beta chain was sequenced for a study of shared T cell receptors in the human thymus (dated by TCRdb to about 2021). Regarding the study in general: The study investigated the way shared, self-reactive T-cell receptor alpha chains are produced in the human thymus.

A word on this clone: No antigen is known for it. The record has no base qualities; no much larger clone is one base away.

The library was built by means of the immunoSEQ multiplex PCR assay. TCRdb took over this immuneACCESS table, retaining in-frame rearrangements with V and J assigned. Such tables are incomplete; in checked studies, under half of the missing clones stem from an unresolved V gene, and the remainder is unexplained. The sample contains 650,000 to 950,000 clones, approximately 83% of them found a single time. More than 0.01% of the sample comes from the top ten. Measured from the cysteine to the phenylalanine, the CDR3 is 17 residues long. This entry keeps only the CDR3 DNA: 51 bases, framed from base 1. From the germline V gene, CDR1 is SGHDT and CDR2 is YYEEEE. From V the trimming removes 4 bases and from J it removes 0 bases, while the gene matches leave 11 bases of the junction unaccounted for. These records were also assigned to another study, of human thymus T cells. Taken from the second paper: In Finland, the donors were immunologically healthy infants who were having open corrective cardiac surgery for congenital heart defects. Thymus tissue was collected as surgical resects that were removed during corrective cardiac surgery. Biased V and J gene segment usage appeared to be present in both thymic and peripheral blood repertoires. Highly overlapping thymic TCR repertoires among unrelated individuals were reported in the related research. The study described the TCR alpha and beta repertoires in roughly 8 infant thymus samples and a few matching peripheral blood samples. Donor ages ranged from roughly 6 to 250 days, and the cohort comprised five or six male and a couple of female infants. Thymocytes were released mechanically from tissue and stored at -70 °C as pellets of about 9-32 million cells. A QIAsymphony instrument was used to extract genomic DNA from frozen cell pellets. TCRB and TCRAD loci were amplified from a standardized quantity of quality-controlled genomic DNA using the immunoSEQ multiplex PCR assay. The V(D)J region was spanned by amplicons of a length sufficient to cover the CDR3 and to identify V and J genes. The amplicons were sequenced on an Illumina platform via the commercial immunoSEQ service. Primer bias and sequencing errors were corrected as previously described, and TCRAD and TCRB definitions were based on the IMGT database. Analysis of the repertoires was done with immunoSEQ Analyzer 3.0 and VDJTools and included basic statistics, V/J segment usage, diversity estimates, rarefaction and pairwise overlap. Diversity was estimated using the Chao1, ChaoE, Efron-Thisted, Shannon and inverse Simpson indices, and was also estimated on datasets down-sampled to the size of the smallest sample. Repertoire overlap used strict matching of CDR3 nucleotide sequence, V gene and J gene, with Jaccard-based multidimensional scaling clustering. On average, thymus samples gave around 810,000 unique TCRB clonotypes, whereas blood samples gave about 84,000.

The TCR comes from a girl under three years old with a congenital heart defect. Donor details come from another sample of the same person, matched by shared clones. Sequencing used thymocytes. The V and J genes are TRBV5-6 and TRBJ2-7; 9 nucleotides in the junction match TRBD1. The CDR3 reads CASSIEPGDRVSYEQYF. Here is the DNA: TGTGCCAGCAGCATCGAACCAGGGGACAGGGTCTCCTACGAGCAGTACTTC.